Below, one TCR beta chain is given with its context. Its specificity is not known. TCRdb redid the calling of the RT-PCR reads with MiXCR, one entry per CDR3 protein. The sample lists hundreds of thousands of distinct CDR3 sequences; around 15% were seen once. This entry is derived from a study of response to subunit inactivated influenza vaccine. The study, taken as a whole, reports: With each seasonal influenza vaccination, the authors suggested, few new T cells are recruited.

This sequence was found in a man aged 45-65 years who received an inactivated influenza vaccine. The input for sequencing was PBMCs from blood, taken 14 to 15 days before vaccination.

This CDR3 reads CASRLPIESSYEQYF. As DNA, the CDR3 is TGTGCCAGCAGATTACCCATAGAGAGCTCCTACGAGCAGTACTTC. V gene TRBV2 combines with J gene TRBJ2-7; no clear D gene. This CDR3 is built from 15 residues. Trimming removed 6 bases at V and 0 bases at J, with 15 bases between. CDR1 is SNHLY and CDR2 is FYNNEI in the germline V gene.